A selection of T cell receptor beta chains follows, all from one sample in a study of cytomegalovirus exposure and HLA in healthy donors. The protocol was immunoSEQ multiplex PCR, while the TCRdb copy is restricted to in-frame clones and leaves out a portion. This sample has 150,000 to 200,000 clones, with approximately 80% found just once. The sequencing sample was made of PBMCs. Receptors originate from a middle-aged woman in good health and CMV-seropositive. The CDR3 runs from the conserved cysteine through the conserved F or W. D genes are given only for firm matches. A clone size is listed for some rows: how often the clone was seen (once, few, many), or a class if it is expanded.

v_gene: TRBV7-9
d_gene: NA
abundance: NA
j_gene: TRBJ2-3
CDR3aa: CASSLEGISTDTQYF
CDR3nt: TGTGCCAGCAGCTTAGAGGGGATATCGACAGATACGCAGTATTTT

v_gene: TRBV18
d_gene: NA
abundance: once
j_gene: TRBJ2-5
CDR3aa: CASSPQNGEETQYF
CDR3nt: TGTGCCAGCTCCCCCCAGAACGGGGAAGAGACCCAGTACTTC

v_gene: TRBV30
d_gene: TRBD2
abundance: NA
j_gene: TRBJ2-1
CDR3aa: CAFDGTSGNEQFF
CDR3nt: TGTGCCTTCGACGGGACTAGCGGAAATGAGCAGTTCTTC

v_gene: TRBV28
d_gene: NA
abundance: NA
j_gene: TRBJ1-1
CDR3aa: CASRRTGNTEAFF
CDR3nt: TGTGCCAGCAGGCGAACAGGGAACACTGAAGCTTTCTTT

v_gene: TRBV5-1
d_gene: TRBD1
abundance: few
j_gene: TRBJ1-5
CDR3aa: CASRQGADQPQHF
CDR3nt: TGCGCCAGCAGACAGGGGGCAGATCAGCCCCAGCATTTT

v_gene: TRBV18
d_gene: NA
abundance: NA
j_gene: TRBJ2-6
CDR3aa: CASSPTGWGSGANVLTF
CDR3nt: TGTGCCAGCTCACCGACAGGTTGGGGCTCTGGGGCCAACGTCCTGACTTTC

v_gene: TRBV2
d_gene: NA
abundance: NA
j_gene: TRBJ2-3
CDR3aa: CASSLQSSSTDTQYF
CDR3nt: TGTGCCAGCAGTTTGCAGTCATCTAGCACAGATACGCAGTATTTT

v_gene: TRBV11-3
d_gene: TRBD2
abundance: NA
j_gene: TRBJ2-5
CDR3aa: CASSLVPGLAGSPAETQYF
CDR3nt: TGTGCCAGCAGCTTGGTCCCCGGACTAGCGGGAAGTCCCGCAGAGACCCAGTACTTC

v_gene: TRBV5-1
d_gene: NA
abundance: NA
j_gene: TRBJ1-2
CDR3aa: CASSQPGVGYGYTF
CDR3nt: TGCGCCAGCAGCCAGCCGGGGGTCGGCTATGGCTACACCTTC

v_gene: TRBV30
d_gene: TRBD1
abundance: NA
j_gene: TRBJ1-2
CDR3aa: CAWSATGVGYTF
CDR3nt: TGTGCCTGGAGTGCAACAGGGGTTGGCTACACCTTC

v_gene: TRBV28
d_gene: NA
abundance: NA
j_gene: TRBJ1-4
CDR3aa: CASSAGSGEKLFF
CDR3nt: TGTGCCAGCAGTGCGGGGTCGGGTGAAAAACTGTTTTTT

v_gene: TRBV27
d_gene: NA
abundance: once
j_gene: TRBJ2-7
CDR3aa: CASTPTRGSYEQYF
CDR3nt: TGTGCCAGCACTCCCACCCGCGGGTCCTACGAGCAGTACTTC

v_gene: TRBV2
d_gene: NA
abundance: NA
j_gene: TRBJ2-5
CDR3aa: CATQGMRETQYF
CDR3nt: TGTGCCACACAGGGAATGAGAGAGACCCAGTACTTC

v_gene: TRBV6-1
d_gene: TRBD1
abundance: few
j_gene: TRBJ1-1
CDR3aa: CASSDIQGKSEAFF
CDR3nt: TGTGCCAGCAGTGATATACAGGGGAAGTCTGAAGCTTTCTTT

v_gene: TRBV5-1
d_gene: TRBD1
abundance: NA
j_gene: TRBJ1-6
CDR3aa: CASSFRTGESSPLHF
CDR3nt: TGCGCCAGCAGTTTCAGGACAGGGGAATCCTCACCCCTCCACTTT

v_gene: TRBV2
d_gene: TRBD1
abundance: NA
j_gene: TRBJ2-7
CDR3aa: CASSSGTGYYEQYF
CDR3nt: TGTGCCAGCAGCTCGGGGACAGGGTACTACGAGCAGTACTTC

v_gene: TRBV5-8
d_gene: NA
abundance: NA
j_gene: TRBJ2-2
CDR3aa: CASSSRPGIPGTGELFF
CDR3nt: TGTGCCAGCAGCTCCCGACCCGGCATACCGGGGACCGGGGAGCTGTTTTTT

v_gene: TRBV6-6
d_gene: NA
abundance: once
j_gene: TRBJ2-1
CDR3aa: CAGGRESYNEQFF
CDR3nt: TGTGCCGGGGGGCGGGAGTCCTACAATGAGCAGTTCTTC

v_gene: TRBV6-5
d_gene: TRBD1
abundance: NA
j_gene: TRBJ1-6
CDR3aa: CASRTGTGNSPLHF
CDR3nt: TGTGCCAGTAGGACCGGGACAGGGAATTCACCCCTCCACTTT

v_gene: TRBV30
d_gene: TRBD1
abundance: once
j_gene: TRBJ2-6
CDR3aa: CAWSPGQRGTSGANVLTF
CDR3nt: TGTGCCTGGAGTCCGGGACAGAGGGGAACCTCTGGGGCCAACGTCCTGACTTTC

v_gene: TRBV11-2
d_gene: NA
abundance: NA
j_gene: TRBJ2-3
CDR3aa: CASSPPIPGVSTDTQYF
CDR3nt: TGTGCCAGCAGCCCTCCTATACCGGGGGTTAGCACAGATACGCAGTATTTT

v_gene: TRBV19
d_gene: NA
abundance: once
j_gene: TRBJ1-1
CDR3aa: CASSIVQGINTEAFF
CDR3nt: TGTGCCAGTAGTATCGTTCAGGGGATTAACACTGAAGCTTTCTTT

v_gene: TRBV6-1
d_gene: NA
abundance: NA
j_gene: TRBJ1-1
CDR3aa: CASSLQQGRNPEAFF
CDR3nt: TGTGCCAGCAGTCTCCAACAGGGTAGGAACCCTGAAGCTTTCTTT

v_gene: TRBV6-6
d_gene: TRBD1
abundance: NA
j_gene: TRBJ2-5
CDR3aa: CASSYTRDRGVETQYF
CDR3nt: TGTGCCAGCAGTTACACTCGGGACAGGGGGGTTGAGACCCAGTACTTC

v_gene: TRBV7-2
d_gene: NA
abundance: NA
j_gene: TRBJ2-7
CDR3aa: CASSLESVSSHEQYF
CDR3nt: TGTGCCAGCAGCTTAGAGTCGGTGTCTAGTCACGAGCAGTACTTC

v_gene: TRBV2
d_gene: NA
abundance: NA
j_gene: TRBJ2-5
CDR3aa: CASSALTGLYQETQYF
CDR3nt: TGTGCCAGCAGTGCGTTGACGGGACTGTACCAAGAGACCCAGTACTTC

v_gene: TRBV13
d_gene: NA
abundance: NA
j_gene: TRBJ1-1
CDR3aa: CASSLDGGNTEAFF
CDR3nt: TGTGCCAGCAGCTTAGACGGGGGAAACACTGAAGCTTTCTTT

v_gene: TRBV2
d_gene: TRBD1
abundance: once
j_gene: TRBJ2-5
CDR3aa: CASSVLGQTQETQYF
CDR3nt: TGTGCCAGCAGTGTTCTGGGACAGACTCAAGAGACCCAGTACTTC